Included here is one TCR beta chain sequence, with context. V shed 5 bases and J shed 3 bases, with 16 bases lying between them. This CDR3 has 15 amino acids. The germline gives CDR1 SGHTA, CDR2 FQGTGA. These data originate in a study of control samples from healthy donors and cancer patients. This table comes from immunoSEQ multiplex PCR, and its TCRdb copy is limited to in-frame clones, with some not included. The sample contains 70,000 to 95,000 clones, over 85% of which appear only once. Sequencing used PBMCs. The chain joins TRBV7-3 to TRBJ1-2; possible D gene TRBD1, 6 bases. The receptor was isolated from a woman aged 35 to 49 with lung cancer. The CDR3 nucleotides are TGTGCCAGCAGCCACCCTCCGGCAGGGGACTATGGCTACACCTTC. It yields the protein CASSHPPAGDYGYTF.